Here is one T cell receptor (beta chain) with its context. What it binds is unknown. Profiling relied on immunoSEQ multiplex PCR, and the TCRdb table lists in-frame clones only, not all of them. Of 150,000 to 170,000 clones in the sample, roughly nine tenths were seen once. The CDR3 contains 15 residues. Germline-derived CDR1 and CDR2 are WSHSY and SAAADI. With 2 bases removed from V and 4 bases from J, the gap between germline ends came to 14 bases. This record belongs to a study of T cell responses to AZD1222 COVID-19 vaccine. Study-level results: Donors were largely white British and mainly female; clonal diversity was possibly underestimated.

The TCR was taken from an adult in good health. The chain recombines TRBV10-2 with TRBJ1-2; D is unresolved. The sequenced sample was peripheral blood, obtained on day 0 of MenACWY control vaccination. The CDR3 loop reads CASSEGRALGYGYTF. CDR3 nucleotide sequence: TGCGCCAGCAGTGAGGGCAGAGCGTTGGGCTATGGCTACACCTTC.